This TCR beta chain stems from a study of T cells after yellow fever vaccination. Study results and limitations: A small proportion of clonotypes was detected in both the CD4 and CD8 compartments.

This clonotype was observed at least ten times. The antigen is not known. Germline V CDR1 and CDR2: SGHTA, FQGNSA. The CDR3 extends over 15 amino acids. Trimming shortened V by 4 bases and J by 3 bases, and 14 bases separated the two germline ends. 5'RACE template switching generated TCR cDNA, adding a universal primer site and UMIs. Using its own MiXCR run on the 5' RACE reads, TCRdb lists one record per CDR3 protein. The sample includes around 330,000 distinct CDR3 sequences, around 3.9% of them seen just once. This sequence originates from a man between 18 and 29 years old who received the YFV17D yellow fever vaccine. The chain has TRBV7-2 and TRBJ2-3; D could derive from TRBD1 or TRBD2 (6 bases each). Sequencing was performed on PBMCs, taken on the day of the yellow fever booster vaccination. CDR3 protein: CASSWGASRTDTQYF. CDR3 DNA sequence: TGTGCCAGCAGCTGGGGGGCTAGCAGGACAGATACGCAGTATTTT.